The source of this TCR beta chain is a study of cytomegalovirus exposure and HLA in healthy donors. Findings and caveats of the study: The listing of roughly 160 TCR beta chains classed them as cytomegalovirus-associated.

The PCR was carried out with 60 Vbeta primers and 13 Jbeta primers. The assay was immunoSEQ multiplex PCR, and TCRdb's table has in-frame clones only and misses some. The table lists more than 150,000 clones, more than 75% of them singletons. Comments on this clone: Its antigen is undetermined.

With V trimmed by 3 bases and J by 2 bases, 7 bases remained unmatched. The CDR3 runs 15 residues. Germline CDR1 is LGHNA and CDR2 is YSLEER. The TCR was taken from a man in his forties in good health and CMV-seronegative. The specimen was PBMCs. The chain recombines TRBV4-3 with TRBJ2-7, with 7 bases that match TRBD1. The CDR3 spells CASSHRQGPPYEQYF. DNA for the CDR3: TGCGCCAGCAGCCACAGACAGGGCCCGCCCTACGAGCAGTACTTC.